The rows below give T cell receptor beta chains drawn from one sample of a study of blood T cell repertoires in COVID-19. Profiled with immunoSEQ multiplex PCR; TCRdb holds only in-frame clones, not every one. The sample has around 150,000 clones, approximately 80% seen once. The material sequenced was PBMCs or T cells enriched from blood (not recorded which). Receptors originate from a middle-aged woman who had recovered from COVID-19. Both conserved end residues are trimmed from each CDR3.

v_gene: TRBV4-1
j_gene: TRBJ1-2
CDR3aa: ASSQDAGGVGYGYT

v_gene: TRBV18
j_gene: TRBJ1-6
CDR3aa: ASSSTGDNSPLH

v_gene: TRBV27
j_gene: TRBJ1-5
CDR3aa: ASSFTGLISNQPQH

v_gene: TRBV19
j_gene: TRBJ1-1
CDR3aa: ASSEHRGTEAF

v_gene: TRBV5-4
j_gene: TRBJ2-1
CDR3aa: ASSAGLASYNEQF

v_gene: TRBV5-6
j_gene: TRBJ2-7
CDR3aa: ASSLQRGDEQY

v_gene: TRBV30
j_gene: TRBJ1-6
CDR3aa: AWTSSNGPLH

v_gene: TRBV3-1/TRBV3-2
j_gene: TRBJ1-5
CDR3aa: ASSQDRGQPQH

v_gene: TRBV2
j_gene: TRBJ1-5
CDR3aa: ASKDQGINQPQH

v_gene: TRBV9
j_gene: TRBJ1-4
CDR3aa: ASSERGNLNEKLF

v_gene: TRBV5-5
j_gene: TRBJ2-6
CDR3aa: ASSLAASPGANVLT

v_gene: TRBV27
j_gene: TRBJ1-5
CDR3aa: ASSLGLRQPQH

v_gene: TRBV29-1
j_gene: TRBJ1-1
CDR3aa: SVETTGRNTEAF

v_gene: TRBV19
j_gene: TRBJ1-5
CDR3aa: ASRPDRALNQPQH